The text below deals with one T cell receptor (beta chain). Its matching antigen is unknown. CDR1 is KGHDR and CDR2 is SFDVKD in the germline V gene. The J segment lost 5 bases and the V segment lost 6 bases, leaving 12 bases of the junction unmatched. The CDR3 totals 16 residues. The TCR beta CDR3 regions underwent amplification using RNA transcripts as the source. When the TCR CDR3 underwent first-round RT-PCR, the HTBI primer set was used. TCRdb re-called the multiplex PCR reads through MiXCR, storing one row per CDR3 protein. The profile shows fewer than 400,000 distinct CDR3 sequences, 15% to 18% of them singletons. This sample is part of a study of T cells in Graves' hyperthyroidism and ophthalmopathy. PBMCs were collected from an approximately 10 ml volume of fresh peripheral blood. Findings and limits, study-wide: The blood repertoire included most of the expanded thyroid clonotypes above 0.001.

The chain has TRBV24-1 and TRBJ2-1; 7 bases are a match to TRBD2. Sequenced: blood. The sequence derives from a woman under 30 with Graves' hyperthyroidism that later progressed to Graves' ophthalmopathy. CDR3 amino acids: CATSIGASGDNNEQFF. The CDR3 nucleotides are TGTGCCACCAGTATCGGGGCTAGCGGAGACAACAATGAGCAGTTCTTC.